The 10 T cell receptor beta chains reported below all come from one sample, sequenced in a study of blood T cell repertoires in COVID-19. TCRdb keeps only in-frame clones here, not all; method: immunoSEQ multiplex PCR. Of a few hundred thousand clones listed, about 85% were seen once; the top ten hold 15% to 20%. Material: peripheral blood. The receptors originated from a woman older than 75 with active or convalescent COVID-19.

V and J are TRBV7-2 and TRBJ1-1, with D possibly matching TRBD1 (5 bases). Per the germline V gene, CDR1 is SGHTA and CDR2 is FQGNSA. With 8 bases removed from V and 2 bases from J, the gap between germline ends came to 18 bases. The CDR3 runs to 15 residues. CDR3 sequence reads: CASASGRAANTEAFF. The CDR3 coding sequence is TGTGCCAGCGCGTCAGGGAGGGCGGCTAACACTGAAGCTTTCTTT.

The chain has TRBV28 and TRBJ1-5; D perhaps matches TRBD1 (6 bases). Germline CDR1 MDHEN, CDR2 SYDVKM. Trimming removed 4 bases from V and 5 bases from J, with 15 bases in between. This CDR3 comprises 15 residues. The DNA of the CDR3 is TGTGCCAGCAGTTCCACAGGGAAATGGGATCAGCCCCAGCATTTT. This encodes CASSSTGKWDQPQHF.

V gene TRBV11-3 combines with J gene TRBJ2-3, with 16 bases that match TRBD2. Trimming cost V 3 bases and J 0 bases; bases outside gene matches: 6. The germline CDR1 and CDR2 sequences are SGHNT and YENEEA. The CDR3 loop spans 19 amino acids. CDR3 residues: CASSLGLAGGPRSTDTQYF. Here the CDR3 DNA reads TGTGCCAGCAGCTTGGGACTAGCGGGAGGGCCAAGGAGCACAGATACGCAGTATTTT. Combining the CDR3 with reference TRBV11-3 and TRBJ2-3 gives the whole variable domain EAGVVQSPRYKIIEKKQPVAFWCNPISGHNTLYWYLQNLGQGPELLIRYENEEAVDDSQLPKDRFSAERLKGVDSTLKIQPAELGDSAVYLCASSLGLAGGPRSTDTQYFGPGTRLTVL.

The chain has TRBV30 and TRBJ2-3; D ambiguous. V was trimmed by 3 bases and J by 1 base, leaving 2 bases between them. The CDR3 length is 11 residues. CDR1 is GTSNPN and CDR2 is SVGIG in the germline V gene (reference sequence). CDR3 in DNA: TGTGCCTGGAGCGGCACAGATACGCAGTATTTT. As protein: CAWSGTDTQYF.

This clone was counted a few times. This chain uses TRBV7-9 with TRBJ2-7; D is unclear. Per germline, CDR1 SEHNR and CDR2 FQNEAQ (reference sequence). CDR3 length equals 14 residues. Trimming took off 3 bases at V and 1 base at J, with 10 bases between the two ends. The CDR3 protein is CASSLSTTSYEQYF. CDR3 coding DNA: TGTGCCAGCAGCTTGTCCACTACTTCCTACGAGCAGTACTTC.

This chain links TRBV9 with TRBJ2-1; D possibly corresponds to TRBD1 (6 bases). The germline CDR1 and CDR2 sequences are SGDLS and YYNGEE. The CDR3 is 18 amino acids. V was shortened by 0 bases and J by 10 bases, with 26 bases between the two germline ends. Written as DNA, the CDR3 is TGTGCCAGCAGCGTAGGGGAACCAGTGGGGGCACGTGGCACAGAGCAGTTCTTC. Translation: CASSVGEPVGARGTEQFF.

The V gene is TRBV5-6, the J gene TRBJ1-5; 7 nucleotides match TRBD1. This CDR3 has 17 amino acids. CDR1 is SGHDT, CDR2 YYEEEE, per germline. With 3 bases clipped from V and 1 base from J, the junction kept 10 bases outside the gene matches. CDR3 DNA sequence: TGTGCCAGCAGCTCCCTGGAGAGACAGGGCAGCAATCAGCCCCAGCATTTT. Its protein product is CASSSLERQGSNQPQHF.

V is TRBV7-3 and J is TRBJ2-1; 8 nucleotides agree with TRBD1. Germline CDR1 is SGHTA and CDR2 is FQGTGA. The trim removed 5 bases at V and 0 bases at J, leaving 6 bases unmatched. CDR3 length: 16 residues. Here the CDR3 DNA reads TGTGCCAGCAGCCGGTCAGGGGGCAGCTCCTACAATGAGCAGTTCTTC. This codes for CASSRSGGSSYNEQFF.

This clone was seen once. V and J are TRBV4-2 and TRBJ2-3; 11 nucleotides align to TRBD2. The CDR3 sequence is 16 residues long. CDR1 and CDR2 (germline): LGHNA, YNFKEQ. J was trimmed by 6 bases and V by 0 bases; bases with no gene match: 5. The CDR3 is CASSQDSGGARDTQYF. In nucleotides, the CDR3 is TGTGCCAGCAGCCAAGATAGCGGGGGGGCACGGGATACGCAGTATTTT.

This sequence joins TRBV11-2 and TRBJ2-2, with 8 bases aligning to TRBD2. The CDR3 sequence is 16 residues long. Germline CDR1 reads SGHAT; CDR2 reads FQNNGV. Trimming at V came to 5 bases and at J to 0 bases, leaving 5 bases not matched to a gene. The chain's CDR3 is CASSPPGLANTGELFF. DNA for the CDR3: TGTGCCAGCAGCCCCCCGGGACTAGCGAACACCGGGGAGCTGTTTTTT. Drawing the rest from reference TRBV11-2 and TRBJ2-2, the complete variable domain is EAGVAQSPRYKIIEKRQSVAFWCNPISGHATLYWYQQILGQGPKLLIQFQNNGVVDDSQLPKDRFSAERLKGVDSTLKIQPAKLEDSAVYLCASSPPGLANTGELFFGEGSRLTVL.